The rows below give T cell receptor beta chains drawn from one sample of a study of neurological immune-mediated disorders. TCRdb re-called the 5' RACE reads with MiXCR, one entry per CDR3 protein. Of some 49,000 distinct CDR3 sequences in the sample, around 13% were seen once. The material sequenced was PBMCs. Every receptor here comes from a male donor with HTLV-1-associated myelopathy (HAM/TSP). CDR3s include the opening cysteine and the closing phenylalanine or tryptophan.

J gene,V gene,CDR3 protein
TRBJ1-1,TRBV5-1,CASSLSSEVNSEAFF
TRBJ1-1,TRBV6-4,CASYGQPNTEAFF
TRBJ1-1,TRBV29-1,CSAGQGMVNTEAFF
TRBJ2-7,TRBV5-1,CASSLAASGGFSYEQYF
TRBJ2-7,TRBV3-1,CASSRQPDEQYF
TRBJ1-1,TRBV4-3,CASSQETLVNTEAFF
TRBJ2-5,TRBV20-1,CSARDPRTSRQETQYF
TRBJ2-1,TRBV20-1,CSARDLAGGYNEQFF
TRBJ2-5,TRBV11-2,CASSRTSGGRHVEAQYF
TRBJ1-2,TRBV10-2,CALGGTAGTYGYTF
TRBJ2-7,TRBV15,CATSRPTGQEEQYF
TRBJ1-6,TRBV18,CASSPLTGDNNSPLHF
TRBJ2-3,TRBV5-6,CASSWGQGTSTDTQYF
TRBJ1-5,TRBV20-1,CSAGLSQSNQPQHF
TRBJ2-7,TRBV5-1,CASSPPRTSGVVSEQYF
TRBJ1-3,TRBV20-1,CSARPTGRLSGNTIYF
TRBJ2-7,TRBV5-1,CASSWDRGNEQYF
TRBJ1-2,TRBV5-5,CASSLEDRGGYTF
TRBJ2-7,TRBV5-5,CASSFRDF
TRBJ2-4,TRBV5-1,CASSLETDIQYF
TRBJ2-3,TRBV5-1,CASKSQVGADTQYF
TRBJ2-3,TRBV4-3,CASSQRTPPDTQYF
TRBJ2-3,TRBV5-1,CASSSRGTTDTQYF
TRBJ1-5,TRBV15,CATSFGGPNQPQHF
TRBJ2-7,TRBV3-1,CASSQEPGMWHF
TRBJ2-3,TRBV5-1,CASSFSERTDTQYF
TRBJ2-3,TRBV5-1,CASSFRTGEDTQYF
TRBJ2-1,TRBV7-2,CASSLLDRGDQFF
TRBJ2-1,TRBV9,CASGIGGANYNEQFF